The 20 T cell receptor beta chains given below trace back to one sample, sequenced in a study of T cell clusters in autoimmune cytopenias. Each sample's input was about 270 ng genomic DNA, 35,000 to 40,000 genome equivalents. Multiplex touch-down PCR amplified TRB using TRB-A and TRB-B pools in one tube. After re-calling the multiplex PCR reads, TCRdb lists one entry per CDR3 protein, DNA absent. In all, the sample yields 5,200 or so distinct CDR3 sequences. These records were also assigned to another study, of T cell repertoires in aging, cancer and after chemotherapy.

The sequencing input was peripheral blood. The receptors were gathered from a human donor in good health.

V usage is TRBV18 and J usage is TRBJ2-7; TCRdb selects TRBD2, and the lack of DNA leaves this call unchecked. Germline loops: CDR1 KGHSH, CDR2 LQKENI. The length of the CDR3 is 17 residues. CDR3 amino acids: CASSPLTSGGGRNEQYF.

This clonotype is identified as medium-sized from frequency. The V gene is TRBV19, the J gene TRBJ1-4. CDR1 and CDR2 (germline): LNHDA, SQIVND (reference sequence). This CDR3 contains 13 residues. CDR3 region: CASSWQPREKLFF. Based on the CDR3 plus reference TRBV19 and TRBJ1-4, the full variable domain is DGGITQSPKYLFRKEGQNVTLSCEQNLNHDAMYWYRQDPGQGLRLIYYSQIVNDFQKGDIAEGYSVSREKKESFPLTVTSAQKNPTAFYLCASSWQPREKLFFGSGTQLSVL.

The CDR3: CASWLAGGTGELFF. V and J are TRBV6-6 and TRBJ2-2; TCRdb reports TRBD2, a call that lacks DNA to check it against. Germline values: CDR1 MNHNY, CDR2 SVGAGI (reference sequence). CDR3 length: 14 amino acids.

The rearrangement joins TRBV6-5 to TRBJ1-3. The CDR3 consists of 16 residues. The germline V gene encodes CDR1 MNHEY and CDR2 SVGAGI. Here the CDR3 reads CASSYRLTSSGNTIYF.

V gene TRBV6-2 or TRBV6-3 combines with J gene TRBJ2-3; TCRdb's D call, TRBD2, is unchecked because there is no DNA. Per the germline V gene, CDR1 is MNHEY and CDR2 is SVGEGT. This CDR3 is 16 amino acids long. CDR3 sequence reads: CASSYELASPTDTQYF.

The rearrangement joins TRBV6-1 to TRBJ1-3; absent DNA, TCRdb's TRBD1 call cannot be checked. CDR1 and CDR2 (germline): MNHNS, SASEGT. The CDR3 is 16 amino acids. CDR3 region: CASSEGTTGAGNTIYF.

The V call is TRBV6-6, the J call TRBJ1-1; TCRdb proposes TRBD1, but this gene call is untestable without DNA. This CDR3 contains 16 residues. Germline-derived CDR1 and CDR2 are MNHNY and SVGAGI (reference sequence). The CDR3 sequence is CASNPRTGGGGTEAFF.

Here the CDR3 reads CASSQLQAYEQYF. The chain couples TRBV7-6 to TRBJ2-7. Germline V gene data show CDR1 as SGHVS and CDR2 as FNYEAQ. The CDR3 spans 13 residues.

This chain links TRBV5-1 with TRBJ2-2; TCRdb lists TRBD1, though no DNA is available to test this call. Germline CDR1 reads SGHRS; CDR2 reads YFSETQ. CDR3 size: 17 residues. This CDR3 is CASSLGGDTANTGELFF.

The rearrangement uses TRBV6-1 and TRBJ1-2; TCRdb designates TRBD1, a call that cannot be tested without DNA. There are 15 residues in the CDR3. The germline V gene encodes CDR1 MNHNS and CDR2 SASEGT. The CDR3 sequence is CASSEVPGGDYGYTF.

J is TRBJ2-2 and V is TRBV6-6; TCRdb designates TRBD2, a call that cannot be tested without DNA. Germline V gene sequence: CDR1 MNHNY, CDR2 SVGAGI (reference sequence). CDR3 length: 16 residues. CDR3 sequence: CASSFLAGENTGELFF.

This clonotype is called medium-sized based on its frequency. CDR3 loop: CASSLGSYNEQFF. V and J are TRBV7-6 and TRBJ2-1. The CDR3 covers 13 residues. The germline V gene encodes CDR1 SGHVS and CDR2 FNYEAQ.

Frequency places this clonotype as medium-sized. J is TRBJ2-1 and V is TRBV10-2; the TRBD2 assignment by TCRdb is unverifiable without DNA. This CDR3 contains 14 residues. The V gene's germline CDR1 is WSHSY and CDR2 SAAADI. The chain's CDR3 is CASSGTSALGEQFF.

The V call is TRBV5-4, the J call TRBJ1-4; TCRdb indicates TRBD1, and absent DNA this call remains unverified. The CDR3 is made up of 18 amino acids. The germline V gene encodes CDR1 SGHNT and CDR2 YYREEE (reference sequence). The CDR3 protein is CASSPYGTGEATNEKLFF.

V gene TRBV6-1 combines with J gene TRBJ1-1. Per germline, CDR1 MNHNS and CDR2 SASEGT. This CDR3 region has 12 residues. CDR3 residues: CAISQGFTEAFF.

V is TRBV6-1 and J is TRBJ2-7; the TRBD2 assignment by TCRdb is unverifiable without DNA. CDR3 length equals 16 residues. Germline V gene lookup returns CDR1 MNHNS and CDR2 SASEGT. CDR3: CASNWVGRRGNYEQYF.

This sequence joins TRBV2 and TRBJ2-7; TCRdb lists TRBD1, though no DNA is available to test this call. The CDR3 is 15 residues long. Germline CDR1 SNHLY, CDR2 FYNNEI. This CDR3 is CASSQLRTGGDEQYF.

By frequency, this clonotype is medium-sized. The J gene is TRBJ2-3, the V gene TRBV19; TCRdb names TRBD1, which stays unverified in the absence of DNA. The CDR3 is 14 residues long. CDR1 is LNHDA, CDR2 SQIVND, per germline (reference sequence). CDR3 in amino acids: CASSTPAGPDTQYF. Supplemented by reference TRBV19 and TRBJ2-3, the full variable domain reads DGGITQSPKYLFRKEGQNVTLSCEQNLNHDAMYWYRQDPGQGLRLIYYSQIVNDFQKGDIAEGYSVSREKKESFPLTVTSAQKNPTAFYLCASSTPAGPDTQYFGPGTRLTVL.

The chain joins TRBV5-1 to TRBJ2-3. The germline V gene has CDR1 SGHRS and CDR2 YFSETQ. This CDR3 region has 16 residues. CDR3 region: CASSLGTNLVTDTQYF.

The chain carries TRBV6-2 or TRBV6-3 and TRBJ2-5; TCRdb calls TRBD1, which cannot be checked without DNA. This CDR3 comprises 16 residues. Germline V gene data show CDR1 as MNHEY and CDR2 as SVGEGT. CDR3 in amino acids: CASSYSYYRQQETQYF.